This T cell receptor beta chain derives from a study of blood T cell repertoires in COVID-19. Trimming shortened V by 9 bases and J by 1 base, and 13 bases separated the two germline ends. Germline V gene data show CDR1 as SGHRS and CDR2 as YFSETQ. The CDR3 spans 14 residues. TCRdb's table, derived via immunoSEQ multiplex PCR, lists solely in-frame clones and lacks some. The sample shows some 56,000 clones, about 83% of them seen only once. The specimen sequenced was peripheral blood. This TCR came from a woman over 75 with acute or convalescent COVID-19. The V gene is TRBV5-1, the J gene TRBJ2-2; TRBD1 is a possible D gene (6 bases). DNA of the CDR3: TGCGCCACCGGACCGGGACAGAACACCGGGGAGCTGTTTTTT. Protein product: CATGPGQNTGELFF.